The 17 T cell receptor beta chains below were found in one sample sequenced in a study of T-cell memory formation after mild COVID-19 (dated by TCRdb to 2020 to 2023). Libraries were built with 5' RACE. Instrument on record: Illumina NovaSeq 6000. TCRdb took the public reads, trimmed them with fastp at Q25, ran MiXCR for clone calling and kept in-frame beta chains. Duplicate CDR3 protein sequences are folded into a single record with the most common DNA and genes. This sample has over 300,000 distinct CDR3 sequences in its table, and around a fifth of those were observed once. The ten largest clones represent roughly 23% of the sample. The sequenced sample was PBMCs or a T cell subset sorted from them (not recorded which). The origin of the receptors is a man between 18 and 35 years old who had mild COVID-19 (a few samples of this study predate the infection). The sample titles of this study are shuffled in the database, so cell type and time point are left out; the donor was told from shared clones.

The V gene is TRBV19, the J gene TRBJ2-3, with a weak D call TRBD1 (5 bases). V was cut by 2 bases and J by 7 bases, with 10 bases left in between. The CDR3 runs 13 residues. Germline CDR1 LNHDA, CDR2 SQIVND (reference sequence). The CDR3 loop is CASSITGVNTQYF. CDR3 sequence (DNA): TGTGCCAGTAGTATAACAGGAGTCAATACGCAGTATTTT. The variable domain in full, with the rest retrieved from reference TRBV19 and TRBJ2-3, is DGGITQSPKYLFRKEGQNVTLSCEQNLNHDAMYWYRQDPGQGLRLIYYSQIVNDFQKGDIAEGYSVSREKKESFPLTVTSAQKNPTAFYLCASSITGVNTQYFGPGTRLTVL.

The V call is TRBV29-1, the J call TRBJ1-3; D is unclear. The V gene lost 3 bases and the J gene lost 0 bases, with 18 bases spanning the gap. This CDR3 spans 17 amino acids. Germline CDR1 is SQVTM and CDR2 is ANQGSEA. CDR3 nucleotides: TGCAGCGTTGAGGCATTTGCGGCGGAGAGCTCTGGAAACACCATATATTTT. The encoded protein is CSVEAFAAESSGNTIYF.

This clonotype occurred a few times. The chain joins TRBV6-5 to TRBJ1-2, with D uncertain. The germline gives CDR1 MNHEY, CDR2 SVGAGI. The CDR3 runs 13 residues. V lost 0 bases and J 9 bases, leaving 11 bases between the germline ends. CDR3: CASSYSPVWSYTF. CDR3 DNA: TGTGCCAGCAGTTACTCCCCCGTTTGGAGCTACACCTTC.

The chain joins TRBV4-1 to TRBJ2-7, with D hard to call. The CDR3 length is 13 residues. V was trimmed by 1 base and J by 0 bases, leaving 4 bases between them. CDR1 is MGHRA and CDR2 is YSYEKL in the germline V gene. In DNA form, the CDR3 reads TGCGCCAGCAGCCAAGGGGACTCCTACGAGCAGTACGTC. As protein: CASSQGDSYEQYV.

In its sample, this clonotype was seen a few times. CDR3 sequence: CASRSTGAQYEQYF. The CDR3 DNA follows: TGTGCCAGCAGATCGACAGGAGCCCAATACGAGCAGTACTTC. The chain joins TRBV12-3 or TRBV12-4 to TRBJ2-7, with D possibly being TRBD1 (6 bases). The CDR3 is 14 residues long. Between the trimmed V and J ends, which lost 6 bases and 4 bases, there was a span of 16 bases.

In its sample, this clonotype was seen a few times. The rearrangement joins TRBV20-1 to TRBJ2-2; 11 positions match TRBD1. This CDR3 is built from 12 residues. Germline assignment: CDR1 DFQATT and CDR2 SNEGSKA (reference sequence). This CDR3 is CKGQGDTGELFF. CDR3 nucleotide sequence: TGCAAGGGACAGGGGGATACCGGGGAGCTGTTTTTT.

The chain joins TRBV7-2 to TRBJ2-5, with TRBD1 matching 8 bases. The CDR3 contains 14 residues. Germline lookup yields CDR1 SGHTA and CDR2 FQGNSA. The trim removed 7 bases at V and 4 bases at J, leaving 8 bases unmatched. The CDR3 bases are TGTGCCAGCACCAATACAGGGGGTGTAGAGACCCAGTACTTC. Encoded protein: CASTNTGGVETQYF.

This clonotype was seen more than once but under ten times. In DNA, the CDR3 is TGTGCCAGCAGCGTAAGGGATACGCAGTATTTT. Amino acids: CASSVRDTQYF. The chain uses TRBV9 and TRBJ2-3; D not resolved. Trimming stripped 1 base from V and 6 bases from J, with 3 bases between. The CDR3 is 11 residues long. Germline loops: CDR1 SGDLS, CDR2 YYNGEE.

This clonotype was seen more than once but under ten times. The chain employs TRBV7-6 and TRBJ2-7; 8 bases map to TRBD1. In germline, CDR1 is SGHVS, CDR2 FNYEAQ. V trimming: 1 base; J trimming: 7 bases; junction bases outside the gene matches: 12. This CDR3 is built from 16 residues. The DNA for the CDR3 is TGTGCCAGCAGCTTAGTTGGGGACAGGTTCATTAGGGAGCAGTACTTC. Amino acid sequence: CASSLVGDRFIREQYF.

The chain recombines TRBV12-3 or TRBV12-4 with TRBJ1-2, with 8 bases lining up with TRBD1. This CDR3 is 14 amino acids long. The J segment lost 2 bases and the V segment lost 6 bases, leaving 5 bases of the junction unmatched. The CDR3 reads CASRRTGQNYGYTF. Written as DNA, the CDR3 is TGTGCCAGCAGAAGGACAGGGCAAAACTATGGCTACACCTTC.

This sequence joins TRBV5-5 and TRBJ2-3, with unresolved D. Per the germline V gene, CDR1 is SGHKS and CDR2 is YYEKEE (reference sequence). Trimming cost V 4 bases and J 4 bases, with 19 bases left between them. This CDR3 is 16 amino acids long. CDR3: CASSAELAVSADTQYF. The CDR3 DNA follows: TGTGCCAGCAGCGCAGAGCTGGCCGTTTCTGCAGATACGCAGTATTTT.

This clonotype was seen more than once but under ten times. This chain uses TRBV12-3 or TRBV12-4 with TRBJ2-1, with 13 bases that match TRBD2. The CDR3 runs to 17 residues. Trimming removed 3 bases from V and 3 bases from J; junction bases left unmatched: 5. The CDR3 is CASSFRRLAGGYNEQFF. The CDR3 DNA sequence: TGTGCCAGCAGTTTTCGAAGACTAGCGGGGGGCTACAATGAGCAGTTCTTC.

This clonotype appeared a few times. This chain connects TRBV5-5 to TRBJ2-1; unclear D gene. This CDR3 is built from 15 residues. Trimming left V 0 bases short and J 1 base short, with 8 bases between. Germline loops: CDR1 SGHKS, CDR2 YYEKEE (reference sequence). The CDR3 sequence is CASSLGQESYNEQFF. CDR3 sequence (DNA): TGTGCCAGCAGCTTGGGCCAAGAGTCCTACAATGAGCAGTTCTTC.

The V and J genes are TRBV18 and TRBJ2-7; D is ambiguous. Trimming shortened V by 3 bases and J by 3 bases, and 6 bases separated the two germline ends. The CDR3 loop spans 12 amino acids. CDR1 is KGHSH, CDR2 LQKENI, per germline. CDR3 sequence: CASSPGRYEQYF. In nucleotides, the CDR3 is TGTGCCAGCTCACCGGGCCGCTACGAGCAGTACTTC. Full variable domain (missing parts from reference TRBV18 and TRBJ2-7): NAGVMQNPRHLVRRRGQEARLRCSPMKGHSHVYWYRQLPEEGLKFMVYLQKENIIDESGMPKERFSAEFPKEGPSILRIQQVVRGDSAAYFCASSPGRYEQYFGPGTRLTVT.

The V gene is TRBV7-2, the J gene TRBJ1-1, with D perhaps matching TRBD1 (5 bases). The CDR3 runs 15 residues. Trimming shortened V by 5 bases and J by 1 base, and 14 bases separated the two germline ends. Per germline, CDR1 SGHTA and CDR2 FQGNSA. For the CDR3, the DNA is TGTGCCAGCAGCCCCCCATCGGGGCAGAACACTGAAGCTTTCTTT. The encoded protein is CASSPPSGQNTEAFF.

This clonotype was picked up a small number of times. The chain has TRBV12-3 or TRBV12-4 and TRBJ1-4, with 9 bases matching TRBD1. With V trimmed by 3 bases and J by 7 bases, 6 bases remained unmatched. The CDR3 is 15 residues long. The CDR3 loop is CASSLFGTGSEKLFF. DNA for the CDR3: TGTGCCAGCAGTTTGTTTGGGACAGGGTCTGAAAAACTGTTTTTT.

This chain connects TRBV19 to TRBJ1-6; possible D gene TRBD1, 6 bases. Per the germline V gene, CDR1 is LNHDA and CDR2 is SQIVND (reference sequence). The CDR3 has 13 residues. V dropped 4 bases and J dropped 7 bases, with 8 bases sitting between them. CDR3 amino acids: CASSTQGNSPLHF. DNA for the CDR3: TGTGCCAGTAGTACCCAGGGGAATTCACCCCTCCACTTT.